This TCR beta chain derives from a study of T-cell memory formation after mild COVID-19. Looking at the study overall: TCR clustering was largely donor specific. Points from the study as a whole: SARS-CoV-2 specificity of second-wave clones peaking day 37 was unconfirmed.

Worth noting for this clonotype: As yet, its antigen is unknown.

The CDR3 is 16 residues long. Looked up from germline, CDR1 is MNHEY and CDR2 is SVGAGI. TCR alpha and TCR beta cDNA libraries carrying sample barcodes and UMIs were produced by 5'RACE using constant-segment primers. TCRdb itself ran the 5' RACE reads through MiXCR, one entry per CDR3 protein. The data show under 550,000 distinct CDR3 sequences, 15% to 20% seen once. This sequence was found in an adult woman who had mild COVID-19 (a few samples of this study predate the infection). Cell type and time point are not known. The J gene is TRBJ2-5, the V gene TRBV6-5, with 10 bases lining up with TRBD2. What was sequenced was PBMCs or a T cell subset sorted from them (not recorded which). In nucleotides, the CDR3 is TGTGCGGTGATCCCTAGCGGGGGACCTAACCAAGAGACCCAGTACTTC. Protein sequence: CAVIPSGGPNQETQYF.